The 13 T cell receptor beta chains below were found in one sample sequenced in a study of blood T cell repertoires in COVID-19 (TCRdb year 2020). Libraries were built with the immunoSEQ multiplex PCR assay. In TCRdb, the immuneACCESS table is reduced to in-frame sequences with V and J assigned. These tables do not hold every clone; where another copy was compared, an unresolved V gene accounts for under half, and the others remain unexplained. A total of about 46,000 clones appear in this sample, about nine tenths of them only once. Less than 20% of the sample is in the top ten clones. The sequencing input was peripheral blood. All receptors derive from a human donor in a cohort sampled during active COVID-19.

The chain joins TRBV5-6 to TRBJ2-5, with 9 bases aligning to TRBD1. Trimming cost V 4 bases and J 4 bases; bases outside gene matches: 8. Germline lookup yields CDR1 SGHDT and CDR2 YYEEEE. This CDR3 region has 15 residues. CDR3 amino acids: CASSGGTGWGETQYF. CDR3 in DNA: TGTGCCAGCAGCGGAGGGACAGGGTGGGGAGAGACCCAGTACTTC.

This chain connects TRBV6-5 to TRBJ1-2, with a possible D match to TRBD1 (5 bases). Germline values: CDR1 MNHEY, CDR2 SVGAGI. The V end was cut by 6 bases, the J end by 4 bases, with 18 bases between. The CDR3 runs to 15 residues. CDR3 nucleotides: TGTGCCAGCAGGACGCCCCTAGGGGCCGGCTATGGCTACACCTTC. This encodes CASRTPLGAGYGYTF.

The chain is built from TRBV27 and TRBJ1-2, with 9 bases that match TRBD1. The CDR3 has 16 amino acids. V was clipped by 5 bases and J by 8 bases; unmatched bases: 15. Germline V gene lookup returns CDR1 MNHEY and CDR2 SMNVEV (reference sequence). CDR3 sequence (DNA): TGTGCCAGCAGTCTCTACCTTACAGGGGGCGAGGAAGGCTACACCTTC. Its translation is CASSLYLTGGEEGYTF.

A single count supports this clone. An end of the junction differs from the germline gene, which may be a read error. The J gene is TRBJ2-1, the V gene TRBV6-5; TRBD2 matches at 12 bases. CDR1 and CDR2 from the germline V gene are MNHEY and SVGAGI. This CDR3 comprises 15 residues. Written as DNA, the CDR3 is TGTGCCAGCAGTAGGACTAGCGGGGCCCCCAATGAACAGTTCTTC. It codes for CASSRTSGAPNEQFF.

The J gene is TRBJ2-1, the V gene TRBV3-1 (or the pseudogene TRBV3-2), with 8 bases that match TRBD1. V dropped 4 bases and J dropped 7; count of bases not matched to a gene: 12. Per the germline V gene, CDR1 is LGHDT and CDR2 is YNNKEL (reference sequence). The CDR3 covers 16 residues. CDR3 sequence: CASSPFGQGARNEQFF. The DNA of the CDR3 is TGTGCCAGCAGCCCTTTCGGGCAGGGGGCGCGGAATGAGCAGTTCTTC.

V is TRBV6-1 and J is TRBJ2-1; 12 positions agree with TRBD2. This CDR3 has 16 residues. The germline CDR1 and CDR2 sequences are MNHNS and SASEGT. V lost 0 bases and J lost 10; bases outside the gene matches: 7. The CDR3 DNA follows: TGTGCCAGCAGTGAAGCGGGACTAGCGGGCCTCAGGGAGCAGTTCTTC. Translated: CASSEAGLAGLREQFF.

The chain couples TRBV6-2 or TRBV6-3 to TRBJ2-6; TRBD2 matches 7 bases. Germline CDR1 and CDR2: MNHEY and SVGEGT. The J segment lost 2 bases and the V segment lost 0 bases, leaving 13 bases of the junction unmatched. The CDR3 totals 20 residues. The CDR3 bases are TGTGCCAGCAGTTACTCCCGTGGTTTCGCGGGGGTGGCTGGGGCCAACGTCCTGACTTTC. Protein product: CASSYSRGFAGVAGANVLTF.

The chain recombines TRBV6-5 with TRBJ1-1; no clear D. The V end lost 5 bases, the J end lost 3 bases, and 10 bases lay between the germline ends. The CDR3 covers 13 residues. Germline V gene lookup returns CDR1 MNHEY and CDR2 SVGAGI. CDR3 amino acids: CASSPGRHTEAFF. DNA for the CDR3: TGTGCCAGCAGTCCCGGGAGGCACACTGAAGCTTTCTTT.

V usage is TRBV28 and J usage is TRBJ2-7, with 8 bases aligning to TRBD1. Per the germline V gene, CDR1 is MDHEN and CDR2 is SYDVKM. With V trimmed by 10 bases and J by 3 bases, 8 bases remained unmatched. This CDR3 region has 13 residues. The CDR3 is CATETGDGYEQYF. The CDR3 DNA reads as TGTGCCACGGAGACAGGGGATGGCTACGAGCAGTACTTC.

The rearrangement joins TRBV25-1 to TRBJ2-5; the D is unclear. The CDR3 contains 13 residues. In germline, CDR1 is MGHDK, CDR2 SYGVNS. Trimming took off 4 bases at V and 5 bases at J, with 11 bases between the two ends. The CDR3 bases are TGTGCCAGCAGTGTTGCGCCGGGTGAGACCCAGTACTTC. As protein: CASSVAPGETQYF.

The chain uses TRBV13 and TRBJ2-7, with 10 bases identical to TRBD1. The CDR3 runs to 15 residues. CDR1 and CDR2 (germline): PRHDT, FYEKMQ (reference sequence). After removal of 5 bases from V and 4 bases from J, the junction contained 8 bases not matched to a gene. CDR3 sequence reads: CASSLGGDRGYEQYF. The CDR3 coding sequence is TGTGCCAGCAGCCTCGGGGGGGACAGGGGATACGAGCAGTACTTC.

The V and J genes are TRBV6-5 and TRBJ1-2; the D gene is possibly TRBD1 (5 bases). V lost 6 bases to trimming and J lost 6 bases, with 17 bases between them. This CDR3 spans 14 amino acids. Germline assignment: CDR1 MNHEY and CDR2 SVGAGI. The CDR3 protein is CASRGVGGTDGYTF. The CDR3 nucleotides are TGTGCCAGCAGGGGAGTGGGGGGGACCGATGGCTACACCTTC.

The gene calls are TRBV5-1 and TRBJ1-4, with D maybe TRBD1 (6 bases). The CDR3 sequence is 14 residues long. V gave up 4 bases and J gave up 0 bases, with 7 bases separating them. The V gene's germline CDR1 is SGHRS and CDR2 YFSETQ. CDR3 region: CASSRTATNEKLFF. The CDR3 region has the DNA TGCGCCAGCAGCCGGACAGCAACTAATGAAAAACTGTTTTTT. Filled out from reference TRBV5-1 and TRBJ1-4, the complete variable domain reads KAGVTQTPRYLIKTRGQQVTLSCSPISGHRSVSWYQQTPGQGLQFLFEYFSETQRNKGNFPGRFSGRQFSNSRSEMNVSTLELGDSALYLCASSRTATNEKLFFGSGTQLSVL.